This T cell receptor (beta chain) was recorded in a study of identical twins (dated by TCRdb to 2016 to 2017). Study-wide context: To test whether fetal clonotypes persist, this study deep-sequenced TCR alpha and beta repertoires from monozygotic twins, from unrelated adults of various ages, and from cord blood. To rule out contamination, the twin experiments were replicated at different times with different library preparation protocols. On the study overall, not on this receptor specifically: Zero-insertion analyses could be partly confounded by invariant T cells such as MAIT and iNKT, though diverse VJ usage argued against such confounding for most clonotypes. Compared with coincidental sharing between unrelated individuals, out-of-frame TCR alpha sequences shared between twins had an excess of sequences with low generation probability. Excess twin sharing in beta out-of-frame sequences was weaker because fewer shared sequences lowered the signal-to-noise ratio. In monozygotic twins, out-of-frame TCR alpha sharing was systematically underestimated by recombination models, although the models agreed with sharing between unrelated individuals. Abundant cord blood beta clonotypes had fewer insertions, young adult naive repertoires showed a similar but weaker trend, and memory repertoires showed no such trend. Conclusions relied on cross-sectional statistical analysis, since the same donors could not be followed over many years.

Every donor in the study was a healthy Caucasian. Three unrelated non-twin adults were additionally sequenced: a male aged 18 to 29, a male aged 50 to 59 and a female aged 50 to 59. Miltenyi CD45RO+ enrichment and human naive T-cell isolation kits were used to isolate memory (CD45RO+) and naive T cells from PBMC. Libraries were constructed by 5' RACE. Sequencing was performed on an Illumina HiSeq 2000. Template switching introduced a universal primer binding site; the final cDNA contained a unique molecular identifier, enabling accurate counting of TCR cDNA molecules. Specific primers in the conserved constant-segment region were used to synthesize first-strand cDNA for TCR alpha and beta chains. To control for contamination, every cDNA library was double barcoded, receiving both a SMART-Mk sample barcode and Illumina barcodes. Two successive PCR steps introduced TruSeq adapter sequences along with Illumina sample barcodes. The TCR alpha and beta cDNA libraries were sequenced on the Illumina HiSeq platform using custom primers. Concerning the study's data processing: Raw reads were processed with MiGEC to extract unique molecular identifiers, and MiXCR was used to determine CDR3 positions. Recombination models were inferred per individual with the repgenHMM and IGoR tools using an EM algorithm. Shared clonotypes were analyzed with the tcR package in R, and sharing was normalized by the product of cloneset sizes. Out-of-frame nonproductive sequences were analyzed to study raw recombination free of thymic and clonal selection effects. TCRdb's own reprocessing of the public reads used fastp at Q25 and MiXCR and kept productive beta chains. Under each unique CDR3 protein, matching rows form one entry showing the most common genes and DNA. TCRdb assigned the V and J calls; the authors' analysis was not used. The sample table contains 400,000 or so distinct CDR3 sequences; only one count was recorded for 9% to 10% of them. The ten top clones hold around 8.6% of the sample.

A distance of 8 bases separates the germline ends of V and J, which lose 5 bases and 9 bases respectively. The cysteine opens and the phenylalanine closes a CDR3 of 11 amino acids. Only the CDR3 portion is preserved as DNA: 33 bases, with reading frame beginning at the first base. This clonotype was counted a few times. Its target antigen remains unknown. Within one base of it there is no much larger clone, and no base qualities were kept. This TCR was recovered from a woman aged 50 to 65 in good health. Sequenced material: naive T cells sorted from blood. The cell subset or site label, as the study defines it: cells isolated with a human naive T-cell isolation kit. This sequence uses TRBV12-3 or TRBV12-4 and TRBJ2-1; the D gene cannot be resolved beyond TRBD1 or TRBD2, each matching 5 bases. The bases are TGTGCCAGCAGTGCCGGGGCTGAGCAGTTCTTC. This encodes CASSAGAEQFF.